Below are 13 T cell receptor beta chains sequenced from a single sample in a study of early T cells in non-severe SARS-CoV-2 infection. Via MiXCR, TCRdb re-called the 5' RACE reads, giving one row per CDR3 protein. The data hold more than 25,000 distinct CDR3 sequences, with over 4.5% observed a single time. The sequenced material came from whole blood. The receptors derive from an adult who was a healthcare worker with PCR-confirmed SARS-CoV-2 infection or an uninfected control (not recorded which).

The sample holds many counts of this clonotype. The rearrangement joins TRBV12-3 or TRBV12-4 to TRBJ2-1, with 7 nucleotides matching TRBD2. Trimming removed 4 bases from V and 4 bases from J; junction bases left unmatched: 4. The CDR3 runs 14 residues. In nucleotides, the CDR3 is TGTGCCAGCAGTTGGGGACTACCTTACAATGAGCAGTTCTTC. It yields the protein CASSWGLPYNEQFF.

This clonotype was seen at least ten times. CDR3 DNA sequence: TGCGCCAGCAGTGAGTCGAATGGTGAGCAGTTCTTC. Translation: CASSESNGEQFF. The genes are TRBV10-2 and TRBJ2-1; D is uncertain. V was cut by 0 bases and J by 9 bases, with 6 bases left in between. CDR1 and CDR2 from the germline V gene are WSHSY and SAAADI. This CDR3 contains 12 residues.

This clonotype showed up just a few times. The gene calls are TRBV28 and TRBJ2-5, with TRBD2 matching over 13 bases. Germline values: CDR1 MDHEN, CDR2 SYDVKM. This CDR3 spans 18 amino acids. After removal of 1 base from V and 7 bases from J, the junction contained 12 bases not matched to a gene. The CDR3 region has the DNA TGTGCCAGCAGTTTATACGGACTAGCGGGAGACCGAGTCGGGACCCAGTACTTC. It codes for CASSLYGLAGDRVGTQYF.

This rearrangement joins TRBV11-3 to TRBJ2-3; TRBD2 aligns across 14 bases. The CDR3 has 17 residues. V was clipped by 5 bases and J by 4 bases; unmatched bases: 8. Germline assignment: CDR1 SGHNT and CDR2 YENEEA. The CDR3 is CASSGYQTSGRADTQYF. The DNA for the CDR3 is TGTGCCAGCAGCGGATACCAGACTAGCGGGAGGGCAGATACGCAGTATTTT.

This rearrangement joins TRBV29-1 to TRBJ2-7; 7 bases align to TRBD2. The CDR3 spans 12 residues. Trimming cost V 4 bases and J 2 bases; bases outside gene matches: 2. Germline assignment: CDR1 SQVTM and CDR2 ANQGSEA. Here the CDR3 reads CSVAAGPYEQYF. Written as DNA, the CDR3 is TGCAGCGTTGCAGCGGGACCCTACGAGCAGTACTTC.

This clonotype was seen at least ten times. The chain has TRBV29-1 and TRBJ1-2, with D perhaps TRBD1 (5 bases). Per the germline V gene, CDR1 is SQVTM and CDR2 is ANQGSEA. V lost 5 bases, J lost 8 bases, and 12 bases lay in between. The CDR3 runs 11 residues. The CDR3 DNA reads TGCAGCGTTTCTGGGGCCGTGGGCTACACCTTC. Translated, it gives CSVSGAVGYTF.

This clonotype occurred many times. The chain combines TRBV5-4 with TRBJ2-3, with D unresolved. Trimming removed 4 bases at V and 4 bases at J, with 7 bases between. There are 12 residues in the CDR3. Germline CDR1 is SGHNT and CDR2 is YYREEE (reference sequence). CDR3 DNA: TGTGCCAGCAGCGGCTCCGCAGATACGCAGTATTTT. Amino acid sequence: CASSGSADTQYF.

This clonotype was recorded at least ten times. J is TRBJ2-3 and V is TRBV18; D assignment may be TRBD1 or TRBD2 (5 bases each). Deletions cut 2 bases from V and 8 bases from J, with 20 bases between. Looked up from germline, CDR1 is KGHSH and CDR2 is LQKENI. The CDR3 sequence is 16 residues long. CDR3 DNA sequence: TGTGCCAGCTCACCAGGGGACCGGGACGTAGAAATTACGCAGTATTTT. It codes for CASSPGDRDVEITQYF.

In its sample, this clonotype is medium-sized (0.01 to 0.1%). This chain joins TRBV4-3 and TRBJ1-1; D uncertain. V was cut by 0 bases and J by 6 bases, with 14 bases left in between. From germline, CDR1 is LGHNA and CDR2 YSLEER. This CDR3 is 15 amino acids long. The CDR3 is CASSQDSTSGAEAFF. CDR3 coding DNA: TGCGCCAGCAGCCAAGACAGTACGTCCGGGGCTGAAGCTTTCTTT.

Many counts were recorded for this clonotype. The chain combines TRBV29-1 with TRBJ2-7; TRBD1 might be the D (5 bases). Deletions cut 5 bases from V and 2 bases from J, with 10 bases between. Per germline, CDR1 SQVTM and CDR2 ANQGSEA. This CDR3 is 12 amino acids long. The CDR3 DNA follows: TGCAGCGTTCAGCAGGGTACCTACGAGCAGTACTTC. This gives the protein CSVQQGTYEQYF.

This clonotype is labeled as medium-sized. The chain links TRBV7-8 to TRBJ1-1; the D gene is possibly TRBD1 (5 bases). There are 14 residues in the CDR3. Trimming removed 5 bases at V and 6 bases at J, with 16 bases between. Germline CDR1 is SGHVS and CDR2 is FQNEAQ. CDR3 in DNA: TGTGCCAGCAGCACCGACCGGGACCGTCCTGAAGCTTTCTTT. It translates to CASSTDRDRPEAFF.

This clonotype showed up many times. This sequence joins TRBV7-6 and TRBJ2-5, with TRBD1 matching 7 bases. The CDR3 totals 14 residues. Per germline, CDR1 SGHVS and CDR2 FNYEAQ. The junction had 0 bases not matched to a gene; V was cut back by 1 base and J by 1 base. The CDR3 DNA sequence: TGTGCCAGCAGCTTAGGACAGGGCCAAGAGACCCAGTACTTC. Its translation is CASSLGQGQETQYF.

This clonotype has a handful of counts. The chain has TRBV18 and TRBJ2-7; weak D call: TRBD2 (6 bases). Trimming took off 2 bases at V and 0 bases at J, with 11 bases between the two ends. CDR1 is KGHSH, CDR2 LQKENI, per germline. This CDR3 is 15 amino acids long. The CDR3 region has the DNA TGTGCCAGCTCACCAATAGCGGTGAGCTCCTACGAGCAGTACTTC. It is translated as CASSPIAVSSYEQYF.